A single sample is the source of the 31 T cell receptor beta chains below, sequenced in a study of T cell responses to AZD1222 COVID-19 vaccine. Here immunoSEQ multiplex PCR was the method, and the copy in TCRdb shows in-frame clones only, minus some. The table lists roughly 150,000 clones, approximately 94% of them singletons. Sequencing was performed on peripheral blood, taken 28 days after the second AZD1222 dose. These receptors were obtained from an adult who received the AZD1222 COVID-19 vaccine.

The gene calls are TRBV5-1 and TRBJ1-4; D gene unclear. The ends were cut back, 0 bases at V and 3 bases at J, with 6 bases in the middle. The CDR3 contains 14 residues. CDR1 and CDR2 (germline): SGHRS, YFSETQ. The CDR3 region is CASSLGLANEKLFF. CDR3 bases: TGCGCCAGCAGCTTGGGGCTTGCTAATGAAAAACTGTTTTTT.

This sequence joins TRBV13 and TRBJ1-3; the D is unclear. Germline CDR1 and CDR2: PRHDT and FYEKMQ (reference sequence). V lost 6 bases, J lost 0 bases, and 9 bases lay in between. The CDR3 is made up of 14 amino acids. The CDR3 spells CASRRWISGNTIYF. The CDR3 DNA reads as TGTGCCAGCAGGCGGTGGATCTCTGGAAACACCATATATTTT.

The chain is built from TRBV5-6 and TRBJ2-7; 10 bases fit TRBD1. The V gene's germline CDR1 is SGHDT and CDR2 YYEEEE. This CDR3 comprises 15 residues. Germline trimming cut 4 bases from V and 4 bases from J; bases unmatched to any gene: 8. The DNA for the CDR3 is TGTGCCAGCAGCCCGACAGGGGGCAGAACGTACGAGCAGTACTTC. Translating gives CASSPTGGRTYEQYF.

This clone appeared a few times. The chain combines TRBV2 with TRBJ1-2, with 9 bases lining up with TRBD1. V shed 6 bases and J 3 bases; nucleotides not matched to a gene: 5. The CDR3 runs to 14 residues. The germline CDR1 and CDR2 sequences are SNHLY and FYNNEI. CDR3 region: CASRIQGAYYGYTF. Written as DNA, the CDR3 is TGTGCCAGCAGGATACAGGGGGCATACTATGGCTACACCTTC.

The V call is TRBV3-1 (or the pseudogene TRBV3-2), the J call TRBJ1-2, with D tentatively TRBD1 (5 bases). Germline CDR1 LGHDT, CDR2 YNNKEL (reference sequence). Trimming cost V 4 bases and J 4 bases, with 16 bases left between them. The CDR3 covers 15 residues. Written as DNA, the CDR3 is TGTGCCAGCAGCCGAAACTCTCAGGGTGGCTATGGCTACACCTTC. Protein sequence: CASSRNSQGGYGYTF.

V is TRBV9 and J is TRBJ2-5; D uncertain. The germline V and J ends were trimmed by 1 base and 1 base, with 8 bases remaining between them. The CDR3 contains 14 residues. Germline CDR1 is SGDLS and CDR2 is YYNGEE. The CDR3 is CASSVSGAQETQYF. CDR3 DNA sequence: TGTGCCAGCAGCGTATCCGGAGCCCAAGAGACCCAGTACTTC. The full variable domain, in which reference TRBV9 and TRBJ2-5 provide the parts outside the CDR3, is DSGVTQTPKHLITATGQRVTLRCSPRSGDLSVYWYQQSLDQGLQFLIQYYNGEERAKGNILERFSAQQFPDLHSELNLSSLELGDSALYFCASSVSGAQETQYFGPGTRLLVL.

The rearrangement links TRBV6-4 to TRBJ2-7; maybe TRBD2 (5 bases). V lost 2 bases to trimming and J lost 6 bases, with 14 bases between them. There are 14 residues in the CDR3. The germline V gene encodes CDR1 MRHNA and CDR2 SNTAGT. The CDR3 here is CASSDRRGRGEQYF. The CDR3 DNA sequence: TGTGCCAGCAGTGACAGGAGAGGGAGAGGCGAGCAGTACTTC.

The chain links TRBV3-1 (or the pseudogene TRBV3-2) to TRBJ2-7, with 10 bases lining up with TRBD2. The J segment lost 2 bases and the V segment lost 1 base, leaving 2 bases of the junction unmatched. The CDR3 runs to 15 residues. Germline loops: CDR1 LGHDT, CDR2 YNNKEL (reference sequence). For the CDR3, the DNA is TGTGCCAGCAGCCAAGGGCTAGCGGGAGCCTACGAGCAGTACTTC. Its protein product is CASSQGLAGAYEQYF.

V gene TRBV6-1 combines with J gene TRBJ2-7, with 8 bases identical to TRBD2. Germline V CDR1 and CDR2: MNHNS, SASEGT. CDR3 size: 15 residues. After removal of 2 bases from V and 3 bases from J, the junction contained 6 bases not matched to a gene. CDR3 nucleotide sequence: TGTGCCAGCAGTGAACATAGCGGGACTAGCTACGAGCAGTACTTC. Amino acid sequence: CASSEHSGTSYEQYF.

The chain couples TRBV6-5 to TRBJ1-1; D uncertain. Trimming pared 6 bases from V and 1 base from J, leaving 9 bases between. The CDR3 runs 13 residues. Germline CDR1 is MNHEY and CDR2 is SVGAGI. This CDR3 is CASRRTGNTEAFF. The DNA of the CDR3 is TGTGCCAGCAGAAGGACGGGGAACACTGAAGCTTTCTTT.

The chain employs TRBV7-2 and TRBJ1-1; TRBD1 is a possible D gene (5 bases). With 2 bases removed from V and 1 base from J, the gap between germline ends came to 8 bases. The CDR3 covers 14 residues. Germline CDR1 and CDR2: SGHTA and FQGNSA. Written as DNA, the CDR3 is TGTGCCAGCAGCTTATATACAGGGAACACTGAAGCTTTCTTT. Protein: CASSLYTGNTEAFF.

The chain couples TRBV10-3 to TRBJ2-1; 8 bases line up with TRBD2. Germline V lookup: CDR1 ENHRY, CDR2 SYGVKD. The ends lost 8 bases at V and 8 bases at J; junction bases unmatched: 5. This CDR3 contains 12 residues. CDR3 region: CAIAGLAYEQFF. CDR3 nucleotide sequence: TGTGCCATCGCAGGACTAGCTTATGAGCAGTTCTTC.

In DNA form, the CDR3 reads TGTGCCAGCAGCTTAGTACAAAGAGAGACCCAGTACTTC. This codes for CASSLVQRETQYF. This chain uses TRBV7-9 with TRBJ2-5; D is ambiguous. V dropped 1 base and J dropped 4 bases, with 7 bases sitting between them. This CDR3 contains 13 residues. Germline values: CDR1 SEHNR, CDR2 FQNEAQ (reference sequence).

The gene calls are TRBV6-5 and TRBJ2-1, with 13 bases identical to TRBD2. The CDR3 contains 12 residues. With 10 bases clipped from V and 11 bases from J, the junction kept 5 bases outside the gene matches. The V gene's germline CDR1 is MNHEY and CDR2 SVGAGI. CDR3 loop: CATSGLAGKQFF. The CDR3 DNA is TGTGCCACCTCGGGACTAGCGGGAAAGCAGTTCTTC.

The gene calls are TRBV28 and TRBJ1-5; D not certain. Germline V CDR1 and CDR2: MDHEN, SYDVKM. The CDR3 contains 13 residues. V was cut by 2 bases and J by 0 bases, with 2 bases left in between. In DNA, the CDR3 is TGTGCCAGCAGTTTAGATAGCAATCAGCCCCAGCATTTT. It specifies CASSLDSNQPQHF.

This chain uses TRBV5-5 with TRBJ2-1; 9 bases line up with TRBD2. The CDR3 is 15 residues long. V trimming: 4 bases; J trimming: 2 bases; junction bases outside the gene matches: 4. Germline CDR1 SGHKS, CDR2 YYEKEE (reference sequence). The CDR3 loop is CASSRTSETYNEQFF. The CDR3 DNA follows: TGTGCCAGCAGCCGGACTAGCGAAACCTACAATGAGCAGTTCTTC.

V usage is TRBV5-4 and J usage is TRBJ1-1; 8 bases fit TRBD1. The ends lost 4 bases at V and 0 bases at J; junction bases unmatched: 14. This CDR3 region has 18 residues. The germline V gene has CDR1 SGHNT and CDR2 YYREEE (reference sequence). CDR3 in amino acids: CASSPSGQVFLMNTEAFF. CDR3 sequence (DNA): TGTGCCAGCAGCCCCTCGGGACAGGTCTTTTTGATGAACACTGAAGCTTTCTTT.

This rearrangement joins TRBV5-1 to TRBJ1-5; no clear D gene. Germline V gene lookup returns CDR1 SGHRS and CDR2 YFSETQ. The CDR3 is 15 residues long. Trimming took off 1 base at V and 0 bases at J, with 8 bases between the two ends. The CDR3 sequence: CASSLTGYSNQPQHF. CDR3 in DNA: TGCGCCAGCAGCTTGACGGGGTATAGCAATCAGCCCCAGCATTTT.

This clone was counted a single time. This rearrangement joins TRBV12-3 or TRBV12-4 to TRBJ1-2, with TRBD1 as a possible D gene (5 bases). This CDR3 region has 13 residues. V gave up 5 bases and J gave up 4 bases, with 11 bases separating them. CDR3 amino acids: CASSVRQLYGYTF. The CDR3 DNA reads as TGTGCCAGCAGTGTGAGACAGCTCTATGGCTACACCTTC.

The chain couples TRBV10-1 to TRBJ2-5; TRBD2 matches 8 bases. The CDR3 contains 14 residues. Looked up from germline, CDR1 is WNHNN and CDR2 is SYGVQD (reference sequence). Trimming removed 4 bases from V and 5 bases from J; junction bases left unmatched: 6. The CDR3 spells CASSAAGVGETQYF. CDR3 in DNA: TGCGCCAGCAGTGCAGCGGGAGTTGGGGAGACCCAGTACTTC.

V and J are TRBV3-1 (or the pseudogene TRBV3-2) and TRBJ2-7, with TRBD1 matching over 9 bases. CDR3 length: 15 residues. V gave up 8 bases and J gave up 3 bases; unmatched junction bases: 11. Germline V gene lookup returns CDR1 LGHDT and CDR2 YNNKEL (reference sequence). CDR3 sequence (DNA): TGTGCCAGCTTAGCCGGGACAGGGCATTACTACGAGCAGTACTTC. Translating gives CASLAGTGHYYEQYF.

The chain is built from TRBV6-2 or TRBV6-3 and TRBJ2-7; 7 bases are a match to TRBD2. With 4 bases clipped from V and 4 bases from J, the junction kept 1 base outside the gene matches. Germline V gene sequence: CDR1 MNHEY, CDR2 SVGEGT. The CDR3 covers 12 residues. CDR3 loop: CASSSGGYEQYF. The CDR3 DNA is TGTGCCAGCAGTTCGGGGGGATACGAGCAGTACTTC.

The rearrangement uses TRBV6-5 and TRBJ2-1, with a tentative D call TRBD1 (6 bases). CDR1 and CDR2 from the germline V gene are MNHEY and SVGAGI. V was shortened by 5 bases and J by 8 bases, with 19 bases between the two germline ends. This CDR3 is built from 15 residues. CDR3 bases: TGTGCCAGCAGTCCGAGCCTCTCACAGGGCCATGAGCAGTTCTTC. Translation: CASSPSLSQGHEQFF.

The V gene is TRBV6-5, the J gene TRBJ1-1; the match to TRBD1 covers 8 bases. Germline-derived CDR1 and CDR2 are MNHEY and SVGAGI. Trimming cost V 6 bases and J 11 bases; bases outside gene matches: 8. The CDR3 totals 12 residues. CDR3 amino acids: CASRPDRGDAFF. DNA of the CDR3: TGTGCCAGCAGGCCTGACAGGGGAGATGCTTTCTTT.

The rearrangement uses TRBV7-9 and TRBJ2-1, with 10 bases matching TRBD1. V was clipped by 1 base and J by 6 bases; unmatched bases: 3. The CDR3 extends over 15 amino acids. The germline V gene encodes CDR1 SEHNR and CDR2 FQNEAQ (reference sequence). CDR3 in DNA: TGTGCCAGCAGCTTAGGGACAGGGGGGATCAATGAGCAGTTCTTC. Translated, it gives CASSLGTGGINEQFF.

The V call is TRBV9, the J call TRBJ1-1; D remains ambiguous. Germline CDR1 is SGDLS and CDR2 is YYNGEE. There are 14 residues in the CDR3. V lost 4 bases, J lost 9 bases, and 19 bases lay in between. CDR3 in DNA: TGTGCCAGCAGCCCCCAGTCCTCCGTTGGGAAAGCTTTCTTT. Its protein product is CASSPQSSVGKAFF.

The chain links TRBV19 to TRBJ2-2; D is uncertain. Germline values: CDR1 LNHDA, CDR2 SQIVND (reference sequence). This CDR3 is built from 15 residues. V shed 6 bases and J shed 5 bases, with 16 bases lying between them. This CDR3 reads CASRFHKGLTGELFF. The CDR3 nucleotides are TGTGCCAGTAGGTTCCACAAGGGTTTAACCGGGGAGCTGTTTTTT. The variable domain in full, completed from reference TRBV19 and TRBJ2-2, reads DGGITQSPKYLFRKEGQNVTLSCEQNLNHDAMYWYRQDPGQGLRLIYYSQIVNDFQKGDIAEGYSVSREKKESFPLTVTSAQKNPTAFYLCASRFHKGLTGELFFGEGSRLTVL.

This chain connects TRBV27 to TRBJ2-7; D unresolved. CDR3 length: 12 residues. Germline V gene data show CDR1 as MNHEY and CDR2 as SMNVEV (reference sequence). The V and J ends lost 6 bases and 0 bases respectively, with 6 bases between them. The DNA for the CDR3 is TGTGCCAGCAGCTCCACCTCCTACGAGCAGTACTTC. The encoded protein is CASSSTSYEQYF.

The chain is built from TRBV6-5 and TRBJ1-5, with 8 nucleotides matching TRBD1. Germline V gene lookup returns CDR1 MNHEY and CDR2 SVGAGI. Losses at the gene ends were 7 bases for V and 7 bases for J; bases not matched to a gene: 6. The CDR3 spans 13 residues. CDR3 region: CASNQQGEQPQHF. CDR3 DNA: TGTGCCAGCAATCAACAGGGGGAACAGCCCCAGCATTTT.

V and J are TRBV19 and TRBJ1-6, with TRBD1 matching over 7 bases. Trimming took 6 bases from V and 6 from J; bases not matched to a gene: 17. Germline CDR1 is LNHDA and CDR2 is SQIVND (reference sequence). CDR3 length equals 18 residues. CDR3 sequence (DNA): TGTGCCAGTAGCTGGGGACGACCGGGACAGAGTTCTAATTCACCCCTCCACTTT. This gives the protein CASSWGRPGQSSNSPLHF.

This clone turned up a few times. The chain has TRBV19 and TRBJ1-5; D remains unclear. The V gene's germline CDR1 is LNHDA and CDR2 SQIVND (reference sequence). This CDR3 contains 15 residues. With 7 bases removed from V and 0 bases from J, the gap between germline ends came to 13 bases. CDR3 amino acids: CASKLETHSNQPQHF. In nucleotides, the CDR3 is TGTGCCAGTAAATTGGAGACCCATAGCAATCAGCCCCAGCATTTT.